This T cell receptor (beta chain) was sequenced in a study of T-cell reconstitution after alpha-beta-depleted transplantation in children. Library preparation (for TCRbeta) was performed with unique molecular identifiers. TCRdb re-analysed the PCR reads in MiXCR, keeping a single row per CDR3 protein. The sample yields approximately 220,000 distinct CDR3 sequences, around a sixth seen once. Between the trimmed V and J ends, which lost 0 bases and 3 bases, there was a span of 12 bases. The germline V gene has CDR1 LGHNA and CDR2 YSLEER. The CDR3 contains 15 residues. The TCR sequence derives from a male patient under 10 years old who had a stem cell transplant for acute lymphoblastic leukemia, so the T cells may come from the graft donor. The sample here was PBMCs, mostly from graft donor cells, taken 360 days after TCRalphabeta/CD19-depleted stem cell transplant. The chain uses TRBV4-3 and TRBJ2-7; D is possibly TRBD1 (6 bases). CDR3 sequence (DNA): TGCGCCAGCAGCCAAGATCCAACAGGGCGCTACGAGCAGTACTTC. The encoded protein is CASSQDPTGRYEQYF.